These T cell receptor beta chains were read from a single sample in a study of blood T cell repertoires in COVID-19. Sequencing was performed with immunoSEQ multiplex PCR; in TCRdb, only in-frame clones are kept and a portion is missing. This sample has over 100,000 clones, with roughly 91% found just once. The sample consisted of peripheral blood. The origin of the receptors is a human donor with acute or convalescent COVID-19. The donor label of this sample is uncertain. Both conserved end residues are part of each CDR3. The order of the fields is V gene, D gene, clone size, J gene, CDR3 DNA, CDR3 protein. A D gene is named only where the DNA matches it firmly. Clone size is not always given. Where it is, it says once, few, many or a class for expanded clones.

v_call: TRBV18; d_call: .; clone_size: once; j_call: TRBJ1-5; cdr3_nt: TGTGCCAGCTCGACCCGGACAGTTAGCAATCAGCCCCAGCATTTT; cdr3_aa: CASSTRTVSNQPQHF
v_call: TRBV28; d_call: .; clone_size: few; j_call: TRBJ1-6; cdr3_nt: TGTGCCAGCAGTTTAGTACACCCCTCCTATAATTCACCCCTCCACTTT; cdr3_aa: CASSLVHPSYNSPLHF
v_call: TRBV27; d_call: .; clone_size: .; j_call: TRBJ1-6; cdr3_nt: TGTGCCAGCAGTTCCCCCCTCAGGGGTCATAATTCACCCCTCCACTTT; cdr3_aa: CASSSPLRGHNSPLHF
v_call: TRBV7-2; d_call: .; clone_size: .; j_call: TRBJ1-6; cdr3_nt: TGTGCCAGCAGCTCCAACCCGGGGGGGGCTTCACCCCTCCACTTT; cdr3_aa: CASSSNPGGASPLHF
v_call: TRBV6-5; d_call: TRBD1; clone_size: .; j_call: TRBJ1-1; cdr3_nt: TGTGCCAGCAGTTACCGTGACAGGGACACTGAAGCTTTCTTT; cdr3_aa: CASSYRDRDTEAFF
v_call: TRBV29-1; d_call: .; clone_size: .; j_call: TRBJ1-2; cdr3_nt: TGCAGCGTTGGCGGCAGTGGGGCCTATGGCTACACCTTC; cdr3_aa: CSVGGSGAYGYTF
v_call: TRBV9; d_call: TRBD1; clone_size: once; j_call: TRBJ2-7; cdr3_nt: TGTGCCAGCAGCTTAAGGGGGGACAGGGACACCTACGAGCAGTACTTC; cdr3_aa: CASSLRGDRDTYEQYF
v_call: TRBV27; d_call: TRBD1; clone_size: .; j_call: TRBJ1-5; cdr3_nt: TGTGCCAGCAGTTCAGGGGGCCATAGCAATCAGCCCCAGCATTTT; cdr3_aa: CASSSGGHSNQPQHF
v_call: TRBV6-4; d_call: .; clone_size: .; j_call: TRBJ2-7; cdr3_nt: TGTGCCAGCAGTGACCCACTTAACAGGGACGAGCAGTACTTC; cdr3_aa: CASSDPLNRDEQYF
v_call: TRBV24-1; d_call: TRBD2; clone_size: .; j_call: TRBJ2-1; cdr3_nt: TGTGCCACCAGTGATTTAATAGCGGGAGGGAGGGATGAGCAGTTCTTC; cdr3_aa: CATSDLIAGGRDEQFF
v_call: TRBV6-2/TRBV6-3; d_call: .; clone_size: .; j_call: TRBJ1-5; cdr3_nt: TGTGCCAGCAGCCGAAGGGAGCAGCCCCAGCATTTT; cdr3_aa: CASSRREQPQHF
v_call: TRBV14; d_call: .; clone_size: .; j_call: TRBJ2-2; cdr3_nt: TGTGCCAGCAGCCAAGACCTTACCGGGGAGCTGTTTTTT; cdr3_aa: CASSQDLTGELFF
v_call: TRBV4-2; d_call: TRBD2; clone_size: .; j_call: TRBJ2-7; cdr3_nt: TGTGCCAGCAGCCAAGATATACTAGCGGGAGTCCTCAACCTTTACGAGCAGTACTTC; cdr3_aa: CASSQDILAGVLNLYEQYF
v_call: TRBV18; d_call: TRBD1; clone_size: .; j_call: TRBJ1-2; cdr3_nt: TGTGCCAGCTCACCACGACTTGGACAGGGAAACTATGGCTACACCTTC; cdr3_aa: CASSPRLGQGNYGYTF
v_call: TRBV6-5; d_call: TRBD1; clone_size: .; j_call: TRBJ2-7; cdr3_nt: TGTGCCAGCAGTTATGGACAGGGAGTGGGCTACGAGCAGTACTTC; cdr3_aa: CASSYGQGVGYEQYF
v_call: TRBV28; d_call: TRBD1; clone_size: .; j_call: TRBJ2-1; cdr3_nt: TGTGCCAGCAGTACCCGGACAGGGGGGATCTCCTACAATGAGCAGTTCTTC; cdr3_aa: CASSTRTGGISYNEQFF
v_call: TRBV4-1; d_call: .; clone_size: .; j_call: TRBJ2-7; cdr3_nt: TGCGCCAGCAGCCGGTCCAGGGCTGTAGGCGAGCAGTACTTC; cdr3_aa: CASSRSRAVGEQYF